This TCR beta chain emerged from a study of regulatory T cells. Autoimmunity was present in every CD3G-deficient patient, worse in two. Patients aged 2 to 39 years had fewer naive T cells. Sorting split CD4+ cells into CD25-high CD127-low Tregs and CD25-low CD127-high conventional T cells. Germline V CDR1 and CDR2: MDHEN, SYDVKM. Trimming shortened V by 5 bases and J by 1 base, and 17 bases separated the two germline ends. The CDR3 length is 16 residues. General observations from the study: Hydrophobic residues at CDR3 positions 6 and 7 were enriched in conventional CD4+ T cells of CD3G-deficient patients. Skewed V and J usage and few unique V-J pairs marked patient repertoires, most in Tregs.

This clone has just a few counts. Its antigen remains unidentified. The PCR used 52 TRBV and 13 TRBJ primers. The repertoire was sequenced with immunoSEQ multiplex PCR; TCRdb's copy has only in-frame clones and lacks some. The sample includes some 29,000 clones, around 92% seen only once; the top ten take around 1.5%. V gene TRBV28 combines with J gene TRBJ1-1; a possible D gene is TRBD1 (6 bases). The sequencing input was conventional CD4+ T cells sorted from blood. The clonotype comes from a person aged 18 to 35 with CD3G deficiency. CDR3 coding DNA: TGTGCCAGCAGTCCCGTGGGGGGGCAGGGGAACACTGAAGCTTTCTTT. It translates to CASSPVGGQGNTEAFF.